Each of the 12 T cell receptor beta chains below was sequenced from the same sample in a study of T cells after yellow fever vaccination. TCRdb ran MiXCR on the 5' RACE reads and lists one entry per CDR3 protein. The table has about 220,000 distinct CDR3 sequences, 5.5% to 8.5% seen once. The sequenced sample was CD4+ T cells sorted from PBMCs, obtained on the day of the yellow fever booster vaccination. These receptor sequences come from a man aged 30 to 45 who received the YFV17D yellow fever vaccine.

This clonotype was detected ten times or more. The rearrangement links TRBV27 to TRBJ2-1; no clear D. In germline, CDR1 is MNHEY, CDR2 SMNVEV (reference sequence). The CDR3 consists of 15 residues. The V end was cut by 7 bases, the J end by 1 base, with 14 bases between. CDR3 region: CASIFRVGSYNEQFF. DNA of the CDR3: TGTGCCAGCATATTCCGGGTGGGTTCCTACAATGAGCAGTTCTTC.

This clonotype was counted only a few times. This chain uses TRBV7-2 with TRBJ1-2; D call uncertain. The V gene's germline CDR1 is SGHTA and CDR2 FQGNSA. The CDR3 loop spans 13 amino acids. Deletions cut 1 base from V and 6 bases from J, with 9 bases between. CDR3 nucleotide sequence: TGTGCCAGCAGCTTAGGGCCAGCAAATGGCTACACCTTC. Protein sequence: CASSLGPANGYTF.

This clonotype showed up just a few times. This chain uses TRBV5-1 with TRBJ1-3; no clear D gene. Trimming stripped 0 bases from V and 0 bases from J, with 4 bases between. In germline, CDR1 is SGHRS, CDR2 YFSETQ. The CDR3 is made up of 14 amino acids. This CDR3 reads CASSLDNSGNTIYF. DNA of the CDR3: TGCGCCAGCAGCTTGGACAACTCTGGAAACACCATATATTTT.

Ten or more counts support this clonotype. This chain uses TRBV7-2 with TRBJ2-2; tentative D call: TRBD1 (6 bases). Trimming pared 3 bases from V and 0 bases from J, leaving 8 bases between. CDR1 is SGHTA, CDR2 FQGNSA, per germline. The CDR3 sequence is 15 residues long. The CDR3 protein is CASSLDRSNTGELFF. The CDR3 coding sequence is TGTGCCAGCAGCTTGGACAGATCGAACACCGGGGAGCTGTTTTTT.

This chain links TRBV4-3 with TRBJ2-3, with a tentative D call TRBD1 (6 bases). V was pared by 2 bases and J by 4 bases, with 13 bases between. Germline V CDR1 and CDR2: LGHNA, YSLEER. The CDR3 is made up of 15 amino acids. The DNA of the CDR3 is TGCGCCAGCAGCCAATACAAACAGGGTCCAGATACGCAGTATTTT. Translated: CASSQYKQGPDTQYF.

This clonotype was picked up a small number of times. CDR3 sequence (DNA): TGTGCCAGCAGCCAAGGAGCTTCAGAGAACTATGGCTACACCTTC. Its translation: CASSQGASENYGYTF. V gene TRBV4-2 combines with J gene TRBJ1-2; D is ambiguous. Trimming left V 1 base short and J 2 bases short, with 11 bases between. The CDR3 sequence is 15 residues long. Germline V gene sequence: CDR1 LGHNA, CDR2 YNFKEQ.

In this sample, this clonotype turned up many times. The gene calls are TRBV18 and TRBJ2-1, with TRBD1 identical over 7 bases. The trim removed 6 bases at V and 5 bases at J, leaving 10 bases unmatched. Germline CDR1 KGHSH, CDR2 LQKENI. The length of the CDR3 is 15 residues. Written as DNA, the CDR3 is TGTGCCAGCTCCCCTAAGCAGGGGGAGAACAATGAGCAGTTCTTC. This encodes CASSPKQGENNEQFF.

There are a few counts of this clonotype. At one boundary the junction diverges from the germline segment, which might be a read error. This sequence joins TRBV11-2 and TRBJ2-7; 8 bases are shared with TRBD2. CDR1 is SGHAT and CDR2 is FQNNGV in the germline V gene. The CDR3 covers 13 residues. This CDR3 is CASSLDLSGKGHF. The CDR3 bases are TGTGCCAGCAGCTTAGATCTTAGCGGGAAAGGACACTTC. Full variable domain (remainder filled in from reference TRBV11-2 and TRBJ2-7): EAGVAQSPRYKIIEKRQSVAFWCNPISGHATLYWYQQILGQGPKLLIQFQNNGVVDDSQLPKDRFSAERLKGVDSTLKIQPAKLEDSAVYLCASSLDLSGKGHFGPGTRLTVT.

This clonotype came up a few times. This CDR3 is CASSWGVTGELFF. DNA of the CDR3: TGTGCCAGCAGCTGGGGGGTAACCGGGGAGCTGTTTTTT. This rearrangement joins TRBV7-2 to TRBJ2-2; D perhaps matches TRBD2 (6 bases). There are 13 residues in the CDR3. Between the trimmed V and J ends, which lost 4 bases and 5 bases, there was a span of 8 bases. Germline CDR1 SGHTA, CDR2 FQGNSA.

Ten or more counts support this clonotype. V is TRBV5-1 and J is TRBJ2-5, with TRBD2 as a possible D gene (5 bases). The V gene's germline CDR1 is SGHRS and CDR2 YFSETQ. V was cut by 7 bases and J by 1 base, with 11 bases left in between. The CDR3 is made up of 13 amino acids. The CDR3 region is CASWGAAQETQYF. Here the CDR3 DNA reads TGCGCCAGCTGGGGAGCGGCCCAAGAGACCCAGTACTTC.

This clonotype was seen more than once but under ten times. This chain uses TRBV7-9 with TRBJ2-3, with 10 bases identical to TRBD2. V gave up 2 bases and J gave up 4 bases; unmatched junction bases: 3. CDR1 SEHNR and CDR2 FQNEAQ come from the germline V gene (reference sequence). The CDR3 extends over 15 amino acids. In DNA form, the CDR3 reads TGTGCCAGCAGCTTATTAGCGGGAGGCCCAGATACGCAGTATTTT. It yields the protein CASSLLAGGPDTQYF.

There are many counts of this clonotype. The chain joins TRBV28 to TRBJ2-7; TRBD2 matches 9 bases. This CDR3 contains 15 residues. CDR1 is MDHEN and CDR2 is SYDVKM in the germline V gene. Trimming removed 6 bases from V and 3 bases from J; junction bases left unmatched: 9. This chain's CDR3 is CASSLAGSMGYEQYF. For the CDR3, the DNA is TGTGCCAGCAGCCTAGCGGGGAGCATGGGCTACGAGCAGTACTTC.